This TCR beta chain was found in a study of cytomegalovirus exposure and HLA in healthy donors. The V and J ends lost 2 bases and 1 base, in that order; junction bases with no gene match: 5. The V gene's germline CDR1 is LGHNA and CDR2 YNFKEQ. CDR3 length: 16 amino acids. PCR amplification relied on 60 Vbeta primers (plus 13 Jbeta primers). This table comes from immunoSEQ multiplex PCR, and its TCRdb copy is limited to in-frame clones, with some not included. The sample consists of about 150,000 clones, 60% to 75% of them appearing once. Sequencing was performed on PBMCs. This TCR was recovered from a man aged 18 to 30 in good health and CMV-seronegative. This chain links TRBV4-2 with TRBJ2-3; 8 nucleotides align to TRBD1. CDR3 in DNA: TGTGCCAGCAGCCAAAGGACAGGGAAAGGCACAGATACGCAGTATTTT. This gives the protein CASSQRTGKGTDTQYF.